Listed below are T cell receptor beta chains from one sample, sequenced in a study of response to subunit inactivated influenza vaccine. MiXCR was run by TCRdb on the RT-PCR reads, yielding one entry per CDR3 protein. In the table there are more than 250,000 distinct CDR3 sequences, roughly a fifth of which are singletons. Specimen: PBMCs from blood, collected less than 22 months after vaccination. Every receptor here comes from a man aged 50-75 years who received an inactivated influenza vaccine. Each CDR3 is given with its conserved first and last residue. A D gene is named only where the DNA matches it firmly. A clone size is listed for some rows: how often the clone was seen (once, few, many), or a class if it is expanded.

v_gene: TRBV7-6; abundance: -; d_gene: -; j_gene: TRBJ2-1; CDR3nt: TGTGCCAGCAGCTTAGGACAGGCGATCAATGAGCAGTTCTTC; CDR3aa: CASSLGQAINEQFF
v_gene: TRBV5-1; abundance: -; d_gene: -; j_gene: TRBJ1-1; CDR3nt: TGCGCCAGCAGCTTTGTCCAGGGAAACACTGAAGCTTTCTTT; CDR3aa: CASSFVQGNTEAFF
v_gene: TRBV4-3; abundance: many; d_gene: -; j_gene: TRBJ1-2; CDR3nt: TGCGCCAGCAGCCCCGCGTCGGACAGAACTTTCTATGGCTACACCTTC; CDR3aa: CASSPASDRTFYGYTF
v_gene: TRBV18; abundance: few; d_gene: -; j_gene: TRBJ1-4; CDR3nt: TGTGCCAGCTCACCCCAGTCATCGGCTAATGAAAAACTGTTTTTT; CDR3aa: CASSPQSSANEKLFF
v_gene: TRBV20-1; abundance: -; d_gene: -; j_gene: TRBJ1-1; CDR3nt: TGCAGTGCTAGAGTACAGATGAACACTGAAGCTTTCTTT; CDR3aa: CSARVQMNTEAFF
v_gene: TRBV20-1; abundance: -; d_gene: -; j_gene: TRBJ1-2; CDR3nt: TGCAGTGCTGGAGACGGGTGGGGCTATGGCTACACCTTC; CDR3aa: CSAGDGWGYGYTF
v_gene: TRBV19; abundance: few; d_gene: -; j_gene: TRBJ1-1; CDR3nt: TGTGCCAGTAGTATAAGGTTGAACACTGAAGCTTTCTTT; CDR3aa: CASSIRLNTEAFF
v_gene: TRBV20-1; abundance: -; d_gene: -; j_gene: TRBJ2-1; CDR3nt: TGCAGTGCTATTCAGGATTTCGCAAACCTCAATGAGCAGTTCTTC; CDR3aa: CSAIQDFANLNEQFF
v_gene: TRBV4-1; abundance: few; d_gene: -; j_gene: TRBJ2-6; CDR3nt: TGCGCCAGCAGCCAAAGGACCTTATGGGCTGGGGCCAACGTCCTGACTTTC; CDR3aa: CASSQRTLWAGANVLTF
v_gene: TRBV5-1; abundance: few; d_gene: TRBD2; j_gene: TRBJ2-1; CDR3nt: TGCGCCAGCAGTCTTTCGGGGGGGCCAAGGAATGAGCAGTTCTTC; CDR3aa: CASSLSGGPRNEQFF